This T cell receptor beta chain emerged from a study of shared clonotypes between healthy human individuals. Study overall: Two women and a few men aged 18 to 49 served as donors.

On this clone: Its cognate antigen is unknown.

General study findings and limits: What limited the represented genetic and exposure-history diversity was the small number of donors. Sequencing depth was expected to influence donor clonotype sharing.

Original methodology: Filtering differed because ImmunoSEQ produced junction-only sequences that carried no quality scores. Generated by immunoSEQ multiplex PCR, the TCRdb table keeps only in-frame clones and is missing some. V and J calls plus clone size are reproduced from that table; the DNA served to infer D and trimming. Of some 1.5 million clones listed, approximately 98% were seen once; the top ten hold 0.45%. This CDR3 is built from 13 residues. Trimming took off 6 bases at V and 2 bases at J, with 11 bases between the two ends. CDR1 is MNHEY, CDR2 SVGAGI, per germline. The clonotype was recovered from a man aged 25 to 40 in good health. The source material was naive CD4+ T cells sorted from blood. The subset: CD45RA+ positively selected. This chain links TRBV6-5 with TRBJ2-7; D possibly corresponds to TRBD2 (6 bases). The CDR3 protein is CASRRDLAYEQYF. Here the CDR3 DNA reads TGTGCCAGCAGGAGGGACTTAGCCTACGAGCAGTACTTC.